This paragraph reports one T cell receptor (beta chain). Its antigen remains unidentified. With 60 Vbeta and 13 Jbeta primers, the PCR was carried out. In the study's own analysis: Unique TCR beta chains numbered around 80 million in a later analysis, with 10 million to 14 million shared. Here immunoSEQ multiplex PCR was the method, and the copy in TCRdb shows in-frame clones only, minus some. The V and J calls and clone size come from that table; D and trimming were worked out from the DNA. The profile shows more than 95,000 clones, over 60% of them singletons. This record comes from a study of cytomegalovirus exposure and HLA in healthy donors. Whole-study results and caveats: HLA alleles showed associations with some 15,000 TCR beta sequences in a later analysis, at a 0.05 false discovery rate. Later analysis identified a missense DCLRE1C variant that was linked to TCR beta V- and J-gene trimming. The investigators catalogued 164 TCR beta chains as cytomegalovirus-associated.

Trimming left V 3 bases short and J 6 bases short, with 8 bases between. Per germline, CDR1 SEHNR and CDR2 FQNEAQ (reference sequence). The CDR3 consists of 12 residues. The clonotype comes from a man younger than 45 in good health and CMV-seropositive. This rearrangement joins TRBV7-9 to TRBJ1-1; unclear D gene. The material sequenced was PBMCs. The CDR3 nucleotides are TGTGCCAGCAGCTTGCGGGGAGCTGAAGCTTTCTTT. Protein sequence: CASSLRGAEAFF.